The entry below gives a single TCR beta chain sequence along with its context. The method was immunoSEQ multiplex PCR; TCRdb's version includes in-frame clones alone and lacks a portion of them. The sample lists 200,000 to 250,000 clones, around 90% occurring once. The sample originates from a study of blood T cell repertoires in COVID-19. Looking at the study overall: There were acute and convalescent COVID-19 samples, and they came from the United States, Italy and Spain. The analysed material was cDNA or gDNA that came from T cells, B-cell-depleted T cells, or PBMCs.

The V and J ends lost 4 bases and 4 bases respectively, with 11 bases between them. Germline CDR1 is SGHRS and CDR2 is YFSETQ. This CDR3 has 13 amino acids. The specimen sequenced was peripheral blood. The chain is built from TRBV5-1 and TRBJ1-2, with D possibly TRBD1 on 5 matching bases. The receptor was isolated from a man between 65 and 85 years old with acute or convalescent COVID-19. As DNA, the CDR3 is TGCGCCAGCAGCGTACAGGATAGCTATGGCTACACCTTC. Residues: CASSVQDSYGYTF.